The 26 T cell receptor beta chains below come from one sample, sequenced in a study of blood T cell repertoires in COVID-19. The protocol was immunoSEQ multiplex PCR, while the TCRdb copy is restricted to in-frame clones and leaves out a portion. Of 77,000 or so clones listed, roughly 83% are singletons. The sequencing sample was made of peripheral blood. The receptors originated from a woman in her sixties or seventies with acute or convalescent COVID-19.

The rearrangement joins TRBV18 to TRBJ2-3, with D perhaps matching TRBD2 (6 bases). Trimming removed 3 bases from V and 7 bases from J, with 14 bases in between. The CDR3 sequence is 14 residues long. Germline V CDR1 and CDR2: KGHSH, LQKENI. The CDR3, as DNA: TGTGCCAGCTCACCGAGGGACGGGGGAAATACGCAGTATTTT. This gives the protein CASSPRDGGNTQYF.

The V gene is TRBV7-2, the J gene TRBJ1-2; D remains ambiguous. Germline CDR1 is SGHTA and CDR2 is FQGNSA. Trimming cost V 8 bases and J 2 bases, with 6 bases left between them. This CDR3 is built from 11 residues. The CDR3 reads CASVQNYGYTF. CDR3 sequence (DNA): TGTGCCAGCGTTCAGAACTATGGCTACACCTTC.

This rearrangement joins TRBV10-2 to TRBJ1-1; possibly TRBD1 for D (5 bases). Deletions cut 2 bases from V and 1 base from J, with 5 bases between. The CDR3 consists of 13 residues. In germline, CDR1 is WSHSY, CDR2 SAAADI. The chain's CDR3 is CASSEQGNTEAFF. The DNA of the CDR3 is TGCGCCAGCAGTGAGCAGGGGAACACTGAAGCTTTCTTT.

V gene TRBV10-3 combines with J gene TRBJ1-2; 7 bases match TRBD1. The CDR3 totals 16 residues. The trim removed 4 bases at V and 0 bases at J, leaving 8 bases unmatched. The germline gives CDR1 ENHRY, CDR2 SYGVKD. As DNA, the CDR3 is TGTGCCATCAGTGCCACCTCGGGACAGACTAACTATGGCTACACCTTC. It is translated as CAISATSGQTNYGYTF.

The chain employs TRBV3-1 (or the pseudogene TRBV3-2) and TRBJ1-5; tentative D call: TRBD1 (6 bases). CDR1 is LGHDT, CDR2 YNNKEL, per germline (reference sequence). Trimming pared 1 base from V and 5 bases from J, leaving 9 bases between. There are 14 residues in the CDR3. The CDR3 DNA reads TGTGCCAGCAGCCAAGCAGGGGAGCATCAGCCCCAGCATTTT. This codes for CASSQAGEHQPQHF.

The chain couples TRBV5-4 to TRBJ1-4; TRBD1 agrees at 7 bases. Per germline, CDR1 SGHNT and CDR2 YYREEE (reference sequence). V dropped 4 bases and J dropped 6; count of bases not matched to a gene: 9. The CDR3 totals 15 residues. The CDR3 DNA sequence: TGTGCCAGCAGCCCGTCGATTGACAGGGATGAAAAACTGTTTTTT. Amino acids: CASSPSIDRDEKLFF.

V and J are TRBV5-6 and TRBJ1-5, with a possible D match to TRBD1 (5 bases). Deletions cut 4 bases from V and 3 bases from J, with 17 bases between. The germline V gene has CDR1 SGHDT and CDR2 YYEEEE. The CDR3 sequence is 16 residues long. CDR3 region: CASSRGGGRFNQPQHF. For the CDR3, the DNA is TGTGCCAGCAGCCGAGGCGGGGGAAGGTTCAATCAGCCCCAGCATTTT.

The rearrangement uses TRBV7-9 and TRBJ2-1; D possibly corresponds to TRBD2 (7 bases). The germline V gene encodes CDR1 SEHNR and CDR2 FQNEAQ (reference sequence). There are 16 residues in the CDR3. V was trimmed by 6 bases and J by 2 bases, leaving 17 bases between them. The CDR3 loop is CASSITGGHTYNEQFF. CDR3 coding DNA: TGTGCCAGCAGTATTACCGGGGGGCATACCTACAATGAGCAGTTCTTC.

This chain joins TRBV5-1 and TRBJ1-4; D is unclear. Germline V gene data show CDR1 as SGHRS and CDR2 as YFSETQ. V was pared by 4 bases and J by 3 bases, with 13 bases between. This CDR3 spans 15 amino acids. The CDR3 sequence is CASSPREAANEKLFF. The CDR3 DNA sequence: TGCGCCAGCAGCCCCCGGGAGGCGGCTAATGAAAAACTGTTTTTT.

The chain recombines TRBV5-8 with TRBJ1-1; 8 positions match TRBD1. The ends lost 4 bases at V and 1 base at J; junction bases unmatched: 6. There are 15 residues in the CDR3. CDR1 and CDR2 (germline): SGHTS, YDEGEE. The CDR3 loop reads CASSRQGASNTEAFF. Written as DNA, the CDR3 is TGTGCCAGCAGCCGCCAGGGGGCTTCGAACACTGAAGCTTTCTTT. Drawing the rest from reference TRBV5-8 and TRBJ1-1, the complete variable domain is EAGVTQSPTHLIKTRGQQATLRCSPISGHTSVYWYQQALGLGLQFLLWYDEGEERNRGNFPPRFSGRQFPNYSSELNVNALELEDSALYLCASSRQGASNTEAFFGQGTRLTVV.

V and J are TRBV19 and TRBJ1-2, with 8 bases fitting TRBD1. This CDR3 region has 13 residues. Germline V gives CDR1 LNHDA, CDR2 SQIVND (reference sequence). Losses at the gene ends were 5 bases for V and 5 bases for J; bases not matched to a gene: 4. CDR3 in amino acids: CASSLDREYGYTF. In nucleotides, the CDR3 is TGTGCCAGTAGTCTGGACAGGGAGTATGGCTACACCTTC.

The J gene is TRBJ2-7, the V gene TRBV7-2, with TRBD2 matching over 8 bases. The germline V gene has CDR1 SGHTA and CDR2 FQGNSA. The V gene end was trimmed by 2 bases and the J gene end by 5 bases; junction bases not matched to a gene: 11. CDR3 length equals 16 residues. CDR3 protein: CASSLRSRGGLHEQYF. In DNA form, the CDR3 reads TGTGCCAGCAGCTTAAGGTCCCGGGGGGGCCTCCACGAGCAGTACTTC. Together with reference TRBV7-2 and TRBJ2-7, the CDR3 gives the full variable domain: GAGVSQSPSNKVTEKGKDVELRCDPISGHTALYWYRQSLGQGLEFLIYFQGNSAPDKSGLPSDRFSAERTGGSVSTLTIQRTQQEDSAVYLCASSLRSRGGLHEQYFGPGTRLTVT.

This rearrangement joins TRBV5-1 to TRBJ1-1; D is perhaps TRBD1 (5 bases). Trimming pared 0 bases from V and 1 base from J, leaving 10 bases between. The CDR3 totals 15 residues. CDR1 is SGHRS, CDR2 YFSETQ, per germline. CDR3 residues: CASSLVMGRNTEAFF. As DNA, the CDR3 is TGCGCCAGCAGCTTGGTTATGGGGCGGAACACTGAAGCTTTCTTT.

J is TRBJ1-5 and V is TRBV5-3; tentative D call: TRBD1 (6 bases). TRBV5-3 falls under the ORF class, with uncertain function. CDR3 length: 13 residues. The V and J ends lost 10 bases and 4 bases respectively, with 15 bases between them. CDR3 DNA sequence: TGTGCCGGCCCCAGGGGTGGAAATCAGCCCCAGCATTTT. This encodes CAGPRGGNQPQHF.

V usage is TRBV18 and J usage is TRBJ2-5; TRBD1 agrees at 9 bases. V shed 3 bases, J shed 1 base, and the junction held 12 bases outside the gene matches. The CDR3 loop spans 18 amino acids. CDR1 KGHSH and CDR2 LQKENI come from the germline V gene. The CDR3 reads CASSPGTGSFRRQETQYF. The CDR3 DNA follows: TGTGCCAGCTCACCCGGGACAGGGAGTTTCCGGCGCCAAGAGACCCAGTACTTC.

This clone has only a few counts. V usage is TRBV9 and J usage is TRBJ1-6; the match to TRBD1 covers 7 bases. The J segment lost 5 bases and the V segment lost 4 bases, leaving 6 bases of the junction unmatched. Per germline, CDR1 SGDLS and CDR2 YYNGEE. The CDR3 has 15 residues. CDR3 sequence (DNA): TGTGCCAGCAGCCTAGGGGGCAGGGATAATTCACCCCTCCACTTT. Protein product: CASSLGGRDNSPLHF.

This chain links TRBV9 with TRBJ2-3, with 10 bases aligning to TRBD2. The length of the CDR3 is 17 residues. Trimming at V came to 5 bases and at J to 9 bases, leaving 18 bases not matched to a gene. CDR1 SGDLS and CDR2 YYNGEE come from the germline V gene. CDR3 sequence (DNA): TGTGCCAGCAGTTACCCTGGTGGGAGCGGGGGGGCCGCGACGCAGTATTTT. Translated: CASSYPGGSGGAATQYF.

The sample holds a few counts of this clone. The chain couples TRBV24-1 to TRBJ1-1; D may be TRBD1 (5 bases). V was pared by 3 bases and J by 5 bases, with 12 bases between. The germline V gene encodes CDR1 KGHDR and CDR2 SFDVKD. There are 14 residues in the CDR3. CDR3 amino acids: CATSDRTSLTEAFF. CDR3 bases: TGTGCCACCAGTGATCGGACATCTTTAACTGAAGCTTTCTTT.

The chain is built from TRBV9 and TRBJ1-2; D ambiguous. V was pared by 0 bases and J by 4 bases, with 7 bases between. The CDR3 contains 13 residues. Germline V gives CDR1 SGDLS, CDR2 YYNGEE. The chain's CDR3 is CASSVGTTYGYTF. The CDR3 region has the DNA TGTGCCAGCAGCGTAGGAACTACCTATGGCTACACCTTC.

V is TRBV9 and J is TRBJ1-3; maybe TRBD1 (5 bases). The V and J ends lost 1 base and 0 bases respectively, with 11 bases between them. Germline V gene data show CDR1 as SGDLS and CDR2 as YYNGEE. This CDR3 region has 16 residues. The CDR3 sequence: CASSVSGGNSGNTIYF. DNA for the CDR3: TGTGCCAGCAGCGTATCTGGGGGGAACTCTGGAAACACCATATATTTT.

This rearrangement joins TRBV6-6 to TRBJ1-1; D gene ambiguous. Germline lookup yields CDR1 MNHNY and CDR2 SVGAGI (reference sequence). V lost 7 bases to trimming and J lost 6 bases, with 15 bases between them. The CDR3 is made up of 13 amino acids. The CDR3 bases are TGTGCCAGCATTAGGACGTACGGGGCTGAAGCTTTCTTT. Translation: CASIRTYGAEAFF.

The CDR3: CSARVAGEQFF. The CDR3 bases are TGCAGTGCTAGGGTAGCGGGGGAGCAGTTCTTC. The rearrangement uses TRBV20-1 and TRBJ2-1, with 8 bases fitting TRBD2. This CDR3 is 11 amino acids long. CDR1 and CDR2 from the germline V gene are DFQATT and SNEGSKA (reference sequence). V shed 3 bases and J 10 bases; nucleotides not matched to a gene: 2.

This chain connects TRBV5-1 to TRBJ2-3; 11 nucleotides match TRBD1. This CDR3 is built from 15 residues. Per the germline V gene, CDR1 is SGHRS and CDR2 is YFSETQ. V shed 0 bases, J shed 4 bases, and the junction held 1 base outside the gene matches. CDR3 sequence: CASSLAGQGADTQYF. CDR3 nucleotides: TGCGCCAGCAGCTTGGCGGGACAGGGGGCAGATACGCAGTATTTT.

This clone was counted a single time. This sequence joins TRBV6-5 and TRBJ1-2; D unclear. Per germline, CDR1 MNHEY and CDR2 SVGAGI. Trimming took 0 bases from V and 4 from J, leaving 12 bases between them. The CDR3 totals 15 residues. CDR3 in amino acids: CASSYSSEGRYGYTF. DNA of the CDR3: TGTGCCAGCAGTTACTCGAGCGAGGGCCGCTATGGCTACACCTTC.

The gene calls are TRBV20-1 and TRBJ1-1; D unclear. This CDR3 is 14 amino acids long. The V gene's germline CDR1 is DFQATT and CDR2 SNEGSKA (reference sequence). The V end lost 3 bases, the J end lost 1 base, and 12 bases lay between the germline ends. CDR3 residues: CSASEVSGNTEAFF. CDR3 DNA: TGCAGTGCTAGTGAAGTCAGCGGGAACACTGAAGCTTTCTTT.

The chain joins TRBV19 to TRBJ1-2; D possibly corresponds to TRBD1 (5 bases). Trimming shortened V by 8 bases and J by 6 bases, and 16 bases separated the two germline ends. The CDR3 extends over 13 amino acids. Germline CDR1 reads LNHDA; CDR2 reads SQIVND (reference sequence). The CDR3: CASRVAGRDGYTF. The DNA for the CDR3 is TGTGCCAGTCGGGTGGCGGGGCGGGATGGCTACACCTTC.